This TCR beta chain was recorded in a study of beta chain features in type 1 diabetes. Whole-study results and caveats: Across all four CD4+ subsets, people with type 1 diabetes showed modestly shorter TCRB CDR3s.

In regard to this clone: The antigen remains undetermined.

What was sequenced were expressed TCRB transcripts, since all of the isolated RNA had been reverse transcribed. The data were produced by immunoSEQ multiplex PCR, yet TCRdb's version contains in-frame clones alone and is incomplete. The sample includes around 26,000 clones, under 70% of them seen just once. Germline trimming cut 1 base from V and 5 bases from J; bases unmatched to any gene: 8. Germline values: CDR1 LNHNV, CDR2 YYDKDF (reference sequence). This CDR3 region has 16 residues. This TCR derives from a woman in her forties with type 1 diabetes. The specimen was stem cell memory CD4+ T cells from blood. V and J are TRBV15 and TRBJ2-5; TRBD1 agrees at 9 bases. Here the CDR3 reads CATSRGGTGGSETQYF. DNA of the CDR3: TGTGCCACCAGCAGAGGTGGTACAGGGGGCTCGGAGACCCAGTACTTC.